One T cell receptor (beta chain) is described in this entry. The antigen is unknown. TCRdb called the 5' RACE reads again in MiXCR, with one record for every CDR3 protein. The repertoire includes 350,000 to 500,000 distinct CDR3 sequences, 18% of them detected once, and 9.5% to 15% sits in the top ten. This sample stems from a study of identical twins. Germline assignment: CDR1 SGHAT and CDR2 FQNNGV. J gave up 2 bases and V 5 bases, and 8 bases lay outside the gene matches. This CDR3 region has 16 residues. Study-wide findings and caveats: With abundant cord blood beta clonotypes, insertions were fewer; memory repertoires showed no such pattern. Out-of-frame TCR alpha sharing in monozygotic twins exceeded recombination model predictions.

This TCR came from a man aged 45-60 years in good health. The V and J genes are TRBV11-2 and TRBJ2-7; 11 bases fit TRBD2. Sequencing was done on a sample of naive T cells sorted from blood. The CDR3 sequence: CASSPLLAGDTYEQYF. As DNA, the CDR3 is TGTGCCAGCAGCCCCCTACTAGCGGGGGATACCTACGAGCAGTACTTC.